Many counts were recorded for the clone carrying this TCR beta chain. These data originate in a study of blood T cells in healthy people across ages. The overall study: T cells yielded about one barcoded beta molecule per two cells through template switching.

The second PCR ran roughly 7 to 12 cycles with a sample-barcoded 5' primer and J-beta primers. No fewer than 2.5 million CDR3-containing paired-end reads came from each sample. TCRdb re-called the 5' RACE reads through MiXCR, storing one row per CDR3 protein. The data show about 1,800,000 distinct CDR3 sequences, 28% seen once. The germline V gene has CDR1 MGHDK and CDR2 SYGVNS. J was trimmed by 7 bases and V by 4 bases; bases with no gene match: 6. The CDR3 extends over 13 amino acids. Each donor was a healthy Caucasian individual from Russia, aged roughly 6 to 95. The sample taken for sequencing was blood. V is TRBV25-1 and J is TRBJ2-7; 8 nucleotides agree with TRBD2. The clonotype comes from a woman in her 30s in good health. DNA for the CDR3: TGTGCCAGCAGTGCGACGGGGGGGAAGGAGCAGTACTTC. The encoded protein is CASSATGGKEQYF.